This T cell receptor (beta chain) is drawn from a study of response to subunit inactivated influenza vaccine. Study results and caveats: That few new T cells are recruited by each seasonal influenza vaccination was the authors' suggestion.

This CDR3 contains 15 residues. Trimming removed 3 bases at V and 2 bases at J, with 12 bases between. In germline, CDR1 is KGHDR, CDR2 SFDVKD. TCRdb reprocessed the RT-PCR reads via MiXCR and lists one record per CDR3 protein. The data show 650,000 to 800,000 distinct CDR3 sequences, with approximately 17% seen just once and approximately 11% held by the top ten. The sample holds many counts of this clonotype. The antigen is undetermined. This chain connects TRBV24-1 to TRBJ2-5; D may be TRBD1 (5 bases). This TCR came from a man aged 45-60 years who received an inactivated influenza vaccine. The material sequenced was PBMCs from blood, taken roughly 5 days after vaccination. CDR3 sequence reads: CATSDGADRQETQYF. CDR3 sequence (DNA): TGTGCCACCAGTGATGGGGCAGATCGTCAAGAGACCCAGTACTTC.